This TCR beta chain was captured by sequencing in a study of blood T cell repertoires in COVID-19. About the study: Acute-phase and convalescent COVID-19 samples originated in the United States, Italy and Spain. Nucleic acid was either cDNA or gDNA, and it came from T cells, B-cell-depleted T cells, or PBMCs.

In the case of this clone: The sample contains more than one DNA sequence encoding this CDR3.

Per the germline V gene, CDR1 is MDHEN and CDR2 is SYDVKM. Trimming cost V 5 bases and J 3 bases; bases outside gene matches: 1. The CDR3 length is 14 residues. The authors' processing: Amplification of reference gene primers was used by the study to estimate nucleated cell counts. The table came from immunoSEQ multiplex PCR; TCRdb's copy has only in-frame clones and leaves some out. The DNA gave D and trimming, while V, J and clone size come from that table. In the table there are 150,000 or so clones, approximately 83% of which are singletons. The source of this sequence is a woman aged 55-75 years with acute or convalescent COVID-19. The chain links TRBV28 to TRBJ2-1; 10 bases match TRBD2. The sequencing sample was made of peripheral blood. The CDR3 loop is CASSRTSGYNEQFF. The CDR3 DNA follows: TGTGCCAGCAGTAGGACTAGCGGCTACAATGAGCAGTTCTTC.